The entry below describes one TCR beta chain. This clone is a singleton in its sample. The antigen it recognizes is unknown. Within one base of it there is no much larger clone, and no base qualities were kept. In total, approximately 610 healthy bone marrow donors made up the cohort. All cohort members were sampled while nominally healthy, although unrecorded immune exposures were likely present. The donor tested CMV seropositive and was one of the 289 seropositive cohort members. Every donor gave a peripheral blood sample, and the peripheral blood mononuclear cells from that sample were used for TCR beta sequencing. Genomic DNA extraction from the blood cell samples was performed with the Qiagen DNeasy Blood Extraction Kit. The record originates from a study of cytomegalovirus exposure and HLA in healthy donors (TCRdb year 2017). Describing the broader study: According to an earlier analysis of 550 to 700 of the donors, some 170 million T cells yielded roughly 110 million unique TCR beta sequences and approximately 280 Gb of sequence data. All discovery cohort repertoires had been generated on a single sequencing platform. Roughly five DR-DQ haplotypes were treated as single units for association and clustering because of strong linkage in the cohort. On average, roughly 250,000 unique TCR beta nucleotide sequences were sequenced per donor among 398 genotyped donors of the cohort, with roughly 18% of those sequences being non-productive. To predict cytomegalovirus infection status, the study combined high-throughput TCR immunosequencing, statistical association of individual TCRs with disease status, and machine learning. The study profiled the T cell repertoires of under 700 subjects by immunosequencing and related them to cytomegalovirus serostatus. A later analysis re-analyzed previously published TCR beta repertoires from about 600 donors and added high-resolution HLA genotyping to study TCR occurrence patterns. A later genetic analysis used genome-wide SNP genotypes for about 60% of the roughly 700 donors, treating that subset as a discovery cohort. An early release covering roughly 640 HLA-typed donors comprised about 300 gigabases of sequencing data and about 90 million unique TCR sequences. A separate validation cohort of over a hundred different subjects was used in addition to the roughly 620-subject first cohort. Rather than drawing on any new phenotypic data, the later analysis identified candidate immune exposures from TCR beta sequences and the way those sequences occurred across donors. Class I and class II HLA loci were covered by the typing at four-digit resolution. In an earlier analysis of about 590 of the donors, high-throughput TCR beta sequencing was used to judge whether each TCR beta V gene segment behaved as functional or pseudogenic. Typing coverage varied by locus: roughly 629-630 donors for A, B, C, DRB1 and DQB1; approximately 560 for DQA1; more than 600 for DPA1; 400 to 480 for DPB1. Of the 300 to 450 genotyped donors, roughly 85% fell in the genetic ancestry cluster associated with self-reported Caucasian donors. The study aimed to test whether cataloging public T cell receptors could reveal signatures of past pathogen exposure. Donor age, sex, ethnicity and CMV serostatus were collected together with the repertoire data.

V and J are trimmed by 4 bases and 0 bases, and the gene matches miss 5 bases of the junction. The germline V gene provides CDR1 MGHDK and CDR2 SYGVNS. From the cysteine through the phenylalanine, the CDR3 covers 18 amino acids. Only the CDR3 portion is preserved as DNA: 54 bases, with reading frame beginning at the first base. On the study overall, not on this receptor specifically: Assigning TCR associations to individual alleles was difficult when HLA alleles, especially DR and DQ, strongly co-occurred. Across donors, most TCR sequences were observed very rarely, whereas some public TCRs were present in many individuals. The study gave a list of 150 to 200 TCR beta chains associated with cytomegalovirus. Presence/absence analyses assumed roughly uniform sequencing depth across donors, an assumption that may not hold. V-gene and J-gene trimming of TCR beta chains was associated with a missense DCLRE1C variant in a later genetic analysis, and the association was replicated in an independent cohort. Approximately 16 rarely observed V segments, including chromosome 9 orphons, were excluded from the earlier analysis of several hundred of the donors because counts were too low. The sequencing pipeline was judged likely to have produced a cluster of highly shared sequence variants as a technical artifact. Because the 87-base-pair reads could not distinguish some IMGT-functional V segments, including TRBV6-2 and TRBV6-3, those segments were excluded. CMV serostatus was the only immune exposure information available for the cohort. Linkage disequilibrium might explain the correlated functional status among segregating V segments, but an unknown experimental factor could not be ruled out. The classifier was reported to diagnose cytomegalovirus status with high specificity and sensitivity in both the original cohort and the validation cohort. The authors suggested that the approach could potentially be generalized to other disease states and immunological phenotypes. Because HLA typing was missing for some donors at each locus, association tests included only the typed subset. In a later analysis, most CMV-associated TCR beta chains were found to appear HLA-restricted, with HLA associations seemingly driven largely by CMV exposure. A further reported finding was that TCR beta sequences accurately predicted the HLA-A and HLA-B alleles for most subjects in the first cohort. In a later analysis, 16,951 TCR beta sequences were associated with specific HLA alleles at a false discovery rate of 0.05. Several of the top co-occurrence clusters appeared to be linked to parvovirus B19, influenza, CMV and Epstein-Barr virus, according to a later analysis. In a later analysis, the rate of TCR association differed among HLA loci, with DRB1 alleles having the most associated TCRs and HLA-C alleles having the fewest. In an earlier analysis of some 640 of the donors, most TCR beta V segments were observed in productive rearrangements about 87% or about 30% of the time, broadly matching IMGT annotations. Compared with the 666-donor mean, donors in an Asian-associated ancestry cluster had fewer N-insertions in productive TCRs, according to a later genetic analysis. In vitro tests confirmed that a few of the cytomegalovirus-associated TCR beta chains recognize cytomegalovirus antigens. The cohort was sequenced for TCR beta chains only, and without alpha or paired-chain data the features that could be detected were limited. In a later analysis, HLA-associated TCR beta chains were found to be more clonally expanded and to have lower generation probabilities than equally common non-associated chains.

Receptors were amplified or captured by the immunoSEQ multiplex PCR assay. A mixture of 60 forward primers for TCR Vbeta segments and 13 reverse primers for TCR Jbeta segments was used in the multiplex PCR. A multiplex PCR assay on genomic DNA amplified the CDR3 region of rearranged TCR beta genes. The amplified TCR beta libraries were sequenced on the Illumina HiSeq System as 87-base-pair reads. The original methods were these. In a later analysis, tens of millions of unique TCR beta chains were counted across the roughly 610 repertoires, and roughly 10 million of these chains were shared by at least two donors. Raw reads were error-corrected and collapsed into unique sequences with a nearest-neighbor algorithm that merged closely related sequences to remove PCR and sequencing errors. To assign V, D and J gene segments, CDR3 sequences were aligned to IMGT reference sequences. For a sequence to be retained, a match of at least six nucleotides to both a V gene segment and a J gene segment was required. A rearrangement counted as productive if the CDR3 had no stop codons and remained in frame with V and J, and every other rearrangement counted as non-productive. Following IMGT convention, CDR3 was defined as the stretch from the second conserved V-encoded cysteine up to the conserved J-encoded phenylalanine. The earlier analysis of about 530 of the donors excluded any sequence lacking an unambiguous match to a single V gene segment. In an earlier analysis of several hundred of the donors, V segments were called functional above 56.7% productive rearrangements and were called segregating when the between-donor standard deviation exceeded 5%. A statistical classification framework was built for diagnosing cytomegalovirus status from the catalog of TCR beta chain sequences. In a later analysis, TCR nucleotide sequences were compared against IMGT/GENE-DB human TR gene sequences so that V and J genes could be assigned. The TCRdist pipeline was used in a later analysis to assign CDR3 sequences and most-parsimonious VDJ recombination scenarios. A later analysis defined each TCR beta chain by its CDR3 amino acid sequence plus V-gene family, and excluded reads lacking a unique V-gene family. To address suspected cross-contamination and a sequencing artifact, a later analysis removed a few hundred highly shared, low-generation-probability nucleotide sequences. A later analysis calculated a clonal expansion index for each public chain from normalized within-repertoire ranks of inferred template counts. Generation probabilities in a later analysis came from a VDJ recombination model fitted to out-of-frame rearrangements, and those results were checked against IGoR. Hypergeometric tests were used in a later analysis to score TCR-TCR, TCR-HLA and TCR-CMV co-occurrence, with a repertoire-size bias correction applied to the TCR pairs. In a later analysis, false discovery rates were estimated by permuting HLA or CMV assignments 20 times. In a later analysis, co-occurring TCRs were grouped using DBSCAN, with TCRdist sequence similarity added in when clustering inside HLA-allele-positive subsets. Repertoires with fewer than 30,000 or more than 120,000 public chains were left out of co-occurrence clustering, as were five repertoires with anomalous nucleotide sharing. TCRdb retrieved this table from immuneACCESS and kept in-frame rearrangements only. Not all clones are present; in checked studies, unresolved V genes account for under half, and no reason is known for the remainder. V, J and clone size reflect that table, while D and trimming were determined from the DNA. The sample table holds some 110,000 clones, of which around 80% were seen once. The ten top clones hold over 10% of the sample.

This sequence uses TRBV25-1 and TRBJ2-1; TRBD2 lines up with 14 middle nucleotides. This clonotype was obtained from a woman in her fifties or sixties in good health and CMV-seropositive. Sequencing used PBMCs. The CDR3 corresponds to CASSAIGLAGGSYNEQFF. The nucleotides are TGTGCCAGCAGTGCCATAGGACTAGCGGGAGGCTCCTACAATGAGCAGTTCTTC.